This entry lists 25 T cell receptor beta chains sequenced from one sample in a study of T cell clonality in common variable immunodeficiency. Their antigens are not known. The data were produced by immunoSEQ multiplex PCR, yet TCRdb's version contains in-frame clones alone and is incomplete. The sample was found to contain 25,000 to 30,000 clones, and every one recurs. Study outcomes and limitations: In common variable immunodeficiency, TCR beta chains reportedly carried fewer deletions and N-nucleotide insertions.

The sample was peripheral blood mononuclear cells. These receptors were taken from a human donor with common variable immunodeficiency.

A note on this clone: The CDR3 goes on 3 residues after the read ends, and that part is filled in from the germline J gene. This chain links TRBV20-1 with TRBJ2-7, with D maybe TRBD2 (6 bases). Trimming pared 5 bases from V and 4 bases from J, leaving 12 bases between. There are 12 residues in the CDR3. Germline loops: CDR1 DFQATT, CDR2 SNEGSKA (reference sequence). Incomplete CDR3 DNA: TGCAGTGCTGCAAGCGGGCGTTACGAG. This translates into CSAASGRYE. The whole CDR3 is CSAASGRYEQYF.

Only a few counts were recorded for this clone. Sequencing ends 3 residues short of the CDR3 end; the germline J gene provides the rest. The V and J genes are TRBV2 and TRBJ2-5; TRBD1 aligns across 12 bases. CDR3 length: 15 amino acids. Germline V gene data show CDR1 as SNHLY and CDR2 as FYNNEI. J was trimmed by 5 bases and V by 2 bases; bases with no gene match: 3. The CDR3 sequence: CASSERDRGRETQYF. CDR3 bases read: TGTGCCAGCAGTGAACGGGACAGGGGGCGGGAGACC. Variable domain in full (rest from reference TRBV2 and TRBJ2-5): EPEVTQTPSHQVTQMGQEVILRCVPISNHLYFYWYRQILGQKVEFLVSFYNNEISEKSEIFDDQFSVERPDGSNFTLKIRSTKLEDSAMYFCASSERDRGRETQYFGPGTRLLVL.

Many counts were recorded for this clone. The DNA ends 3 residues before the CDR3 does, and the rest of the CDR3 is filled in from the germline J gene. Other DNA sequences within the sample encode an identical CDR3. The chain uses TRBV7-2 and TRBJ2-3; TRBD1 matches 9 bases. Trimming took 5 bases from V and 3 from J; bases not matched to a gene: 3. The CDR3 is made up of 14 amino acids. The germline V gene has CDR1 SGHTA and CDR2 FQGNSA. The covered CDR3 bases are TGTGCCAGCAGCCAAGGACAGGGGACAGATACG. The encoded protein is CASSQGQGTDT. The entire CDR3 reads CASSQGQGTDTQYF.

With respect to this clone: Read data end 3 residues before the CDR3 end; the end is taken from the germline J gene. The rearrangement uses TRBV7-2 and TRBJ2-7; D is unresolved. This CDR3 has 12 residues. V lost 4 bases and J 3 bases, leaving 7 bases between the germline ends. Germline CDR1 and CDR2: SGHTA and FQGNSA. This CDR3 reads CASSSSVYEQYF. The DNA read from the CDR3 is TGTGCCAGCAGCTCTTCCGTCTACGAG.

This clone is medium-sized in the sample. The read terminates 3 residues ahead of where the CDR3 ends, so the germline J gene completes it. The chain couples TRBV5-1 to TRBJ2-7; 9 bases align to TRBD2. Germline values: CDR1 SGHRS, CDR2 YFSETQ. There are 16 residues in the CDR3. V gave up 0 bases and J gave up 5 bases; unmatched junction bases: 9. CDR3 DNA, as far as it was read: TGCGCCAGCAGCTTGGCCCGTTTAGCGGGAGCCAACGAG. This sequence encodes CASSLARLAGANE. From start to end, the CDR3 is CASSLARLAGANEQYF.

This clone was picked up many times. With the read ending 3 residues before the CDR3 end, the germline J gene is used to fill in that end. The J gene is TRBJ2-5, the V gene TRBV29-1; 8 bases agree with TRBD1. Trimming removed 8 bases from V and 5 bases from J; junction bases left unmatched: 7. This CDR3 has 12 amino acids. Germline lookup yields CDR1 SQVTM and CDR2 ANQGSEA. CDR3 bases read: TGCAGCACAAGGACAGGGTGGGAGACC. It specifies CSTRTGWET. The full CDR3 protein is CSTRTGWETQYF.

This clone was found many times. The read gets to within 3 residues of the CDR3 end, and the germline J gene fills in the rest. This sequence joins TRBV5-6 and TRBJ2-7; TRBD2 matches at 7 bases. Looked up from germline, CDR1 is SGHDT and CDR2 is YYEEEE. V shed 6 bases, J shed 6 bases, and the junction held 12 bases outside the gene matches. The CDR3 has 14 residues. Partial CDR3 DNA: TGTGCCAGCATCAGGAGCGGGACCCGAAGCGAG. It yields the protein CASIRSGTRSE. The whole CDR3 protein is CASIRSGTRSEQYF.

This clone is classed as medium-sized. The read is 3 residues too short to cover the CDR3 end, so that end is filled in from the germline J gene. The J gene is TRBJ2-6, the V gene TRBV15, with D possibly matching TRBD2 (5 bases). CDR1 is LNHNV and CDR2 is YYDKDF in the germline V gene (reference sequence). This CDR3 region has 20 residues. The ends were cut back, 0 bases at V and 4 bases at J, with 22 bases in the middle. CDR3 amino acids: CATSRENRGSRVGGANVLTF. The CDR3 DNA, read in part, is TGTGCCACCAGCAGAGAAAACCGCGGGTCCCGGGTGGGGGGGGCCAACGTC.

This clone was found a few times. The DNA ends 3 residues before the CDR3 does, and the rest of the CDR3 is filled in from the germline J gene. This sequence joins TRBV19 and TRBJ2-7, with 10 bases matching TRBD2. CDR3 length: 15 residues. Germline V CDR1 and CDR2: LNHDA, SQIVND (reference sequence). Unmatched junction bases numbered 4, after V lost 3 bases and J lost 2 bases. The CDR3 spells CASSIGTSDPYEQYF. The CDR3 bases that were read are TGTGCCAGTAGTATCGGGACTAGCGATCCCTACGAG.

This clone was seen repeatedly, ten times or more. The CDR3 loop is CASSQTRTATDTQYF. The DNA read from the CDR3 is TGTGCCAGCAGTCAGACGAGGACAGCTACAGATACG. The genes are TRBV2 and TRBJ2-3; tentative D call: TRBD1 (6 bases). The read ends 3 residues early relative to the CDR3; the germline J gene fills the gap. In germline, CDR1 is SNHLY, CDR2 FYNNEI. This CDR3 contains 15 residues. Trimming shortened V by 5 bases and J by 3 bases, and 15 bases separated the two germline ends.

This clone was detected a few times. The sequence runs out 3 residues before the end of the CDR3; the remainder is reconstructed from the germline J gene. V gene TRBV18 combines with J gene TRBJ1-1, with D perhaps TRBD1 (5 bases). This CDR3 comprises 16 residues. The V gene's germline CDR1 is KGHSH and CDR2 LQKENI. V shed 0 bases and J shed 3 bases, with 14 bases lying between them. The CDR3 loop is CASSPPMIGAHTEAFF. The sequenced CDR3 bases are TGTGCCAGCTCACCACCCATGATAGGGGCCCACACTGAA.

A remark on this clone: The missing CDR3 end, 3 residues past where the read stops, is filled in from the germline J gene. The chain employs TRBV30 and TRBJ1-1, with D possibly TRBD1 on 5 matching bases. Germline loops: CDR1 GTSNPN, CDR2 SVGIG (reference sequence). V was clipped by 4 bases and J by 4 bases, with 10 bases between them. The CDR3 spans 12 residues. The CDR3 DNA, read in part, is TGTGCCTGGAATGGGGGGACCACTGAA. Its protein is CAWNGGTTE. In full, the CDR3 reads CAWNGGTTEAFF.

The table lists this clone with many counts. The sequence runs out 3 residues before the end of the CDR3; the remainder is reconstructed from the germline J gene. V usage is TRBV5-5 and J usage is TRBJ1-3, with a weak D call TRBD1 (6 bases). This CDR3 comprises 15 residues. The V and J ends lost 0 bases and 2 bases respectively, with 9 bases between them. Germline V CDR1 and CDR2: SGHKS, YYEKEE (reference sequence). CDR3 in amino acids: CASSLGQDPGNTIYF. CDR3 DNA, as far as it was read: TGTGCCAGCAGCTTGGGACAGGATCCTGGAAACACC.

As concerns this clone: The CDR3 is cut off 3 residues early in the read; its end comes from the germline J gene. This sequence joins TRBV5-1 and TRBJ2-7; possibly TRBD1 for D (6 bases). Germline lookup yields CDR1 SGHRS and CDR2 YFSETQ. This CDR3 comprises 15 residues. The V and J ends lost 5 bases and 1 base respectively, with 16 bases between them. The CDR3 region is CASRTTGQRSYEQYF. The part of the CDR3 DNA that was read is TGCGCCAGCAGAACCACTGGACAGAGGTCCTACGAG.

Concerning this clone itself: The read is 3 residues too short to cover the CDR3 end, so that end is filled in from the germline J gene. Other nucleotide sequences from this sample produce the same CDR3. The chain joins TRBV19 to TRBJ2-7; 11 nucleotides align to TRBD2. Per the germline V gene, CDR1 is LNHDA and CDR2 is SQIVND (reference sequence). The CDR3 is 15 amino acids. V lost 6 bases, J lost 2 bases, and 6 bases stayed unmatched. CDR3 sequence: CASSPGTSGTYEQYF. The CDR3 bases that were read are TGTGCCAGTAGCCCCGGGACTAGCGGTACCTACGAG.

This clone was observed a handful of times. The read terminates 3 residues before the CDR3 end, so the remaining end is supplied by the germline J gene. The chain carries TRBV20-1 and TRBJ1-5; TRBD1 matches at 7 bases. J lost 2 bases, V lost 3 bases, and 7 bases had no gene match. The germline gives CDR1 DFQATT, CDR2 SNEGSKA (reference sequence). The CDR3 totals 15 residues. The DNA read from the CDR3 is TGCAGTGCTAGCGAGACAGGGCGGGGCAATCAGCCC. Residues: CSASETGRGNQP. The entire CDR3 protein is CSASETGRGNQPQHF.

This clone appeared many times. The read stops 3 residues short of the end of the CDR3; the missing end is completed from the germline J gene. This chain uses TRBV18 with TRBJ2-7; the D gene is possibly TRBD2 (6 bases). V was clipped by 0 bases and J by 2 bases, with 14 bases between them. Germline V gene lookup returns CDR1 KGHSH and CDR2 LQKENI. The CDR3 is 16 amino acids. CDR3 sequence reads: CASSPPVGGGAYEQYF. The sequenced part of the CDR3 DNA is TGTGCCAGCTCACCACCGGTAGGAGGAGGGGCCTACGAG.

The table lists this clone with many counts. The CDR3 end lies 3 residues beyond the end of the read and is filled in from the germline J gene. The V and J genes are TRBV20-1 and TRBJ2-3; TRBD2 aligns across 12 bases. This CDR3 comprises 18 residues. V dropped 1 base and J dropped 4; count of bases not matched to a gene: 12. Looked up from germline, CDR1 is DFQATT and CDR2 is SNEGSKA (reference sequence). Incomplete CDR3 DNA: TGCAGTGCTAGAGCACTGCGCGGACTAGCGGGACGGGCAGATACG. Protein product: CSARALRGLAGRADT. The full CDR3 sequence reads CSARALRGLAGRADTQYF.

This clone showed up many times. The missing CDR3 end, 3 residues past where the read stops, is filled in from the germline J gene. The chain employs TRBV19 and TRBJ1-5; no clear D gene. The V and J ends lost 3 bases and 6 bases respectively, with 12 bases between them. There are 14 residues in the CDR3. Germline V gene sequence: CDR1 LNHDA, CDR2 SQIVND (reference sequence). CDR3 loop: CASSISPAGQPQHF. CDR3 DNA (partial): TGTGCCAGTAGTATCTCGCCGGCGGGTCAGCCC.

This clone was detected ten times or more. The read comes to an end 3 residues before the CDR3 does, leaving the germline J gene to fill in the end. The V call is TRBV30, the J call TRBJ2-2; 9 nucleotides agree with TRBD2. V shed 1 base, J shed 3 bases, and the junction held 6 bases outside the gene matches. The germline gives CDR1 GTSNPN, CDR2 SVGIG (reference sequence). The CDR3 contains 16 residues. The CDR3 region is CAWSGREGRYTGELFF. The DNA read from the CDR3 is TGTGCCTGGAGTGGGCGGGAGGGCCGGTACACCGGGGAG. Together with reference TRBV30 and TRBJ2-2, the CDR3 gives the full variable domain: SQTIHQWPATLVQPVGSPLSLECTVEGTSNPNLYWYRQAAGRGLQLLFYSVGIGQISSEVPQNLSASRPQDRQFILSSKKLLLSDSGFYLCAWSGREGRYTGELFFGEGSRLTVL.

This clone has at least ten counts. The read gets to within 3 residues of the CDR3 end, and the germline J gene fills in the rest. The rearrangement joins TRBV5-1 to TRBJ1-1, with D perhaps matching TRBD1 (6 bases). Trimming took 0 bases from V and 3 from J, leaving 15 bases between them. The CDR3 runs 16 residues. The germline gives CDR1 SGHRS, CDR2 YFSETQ. The part of the CDR3 DNA that was read is TGCGCCAGCAGCTTGGACCCCGGCAGGGGCTACACTGAA. This sequence encodes CASSLDPGRGYTE. From start to end, the CDR3 is CASSLDPGRGYTEAFF.

In its sample, this clone was seen many times. The read ends 3 residues shy of where the CDR3 ends; the end is completed using the germline J gene. The gene calls are TRBV6-1 and TRBJ2-7; tentative D call: TRBD2 (6 bases). Trimming left V 4 bases short and J 0 bases short, with 13 bases between. The CDR3 contains 15 residues. Germline V CDR1 and CDR2: MNHNS, SASEGT. CDR3 bases read: TGTGCCAGCAGTGCGGTTGGGGGGTTCTCCTACGAG. Protein sequence: CASSAVGGFSYE. The whole CDR3 protein reads CASSAVGGFSYEQYF.

This clone was recorded many times. The sequenced part of the CDR3 DNA is TGTGCCAGCTCAATCGGACAGGGCGACTACGAG. Translated, it gives CASSIGQGDYE. From start to end, the CDR3 is CASSIGQGDYEQYF. V usage is TRBV18 and J usage is TRBJ2-7; TRBD1 agrees at 8 bases. The read stops 3 residues short of the end of the CDR3; the missing end is completed from the germline J gene. The CDR3 consists of 14 residues. V lost 5 bases to trimming and J lost 3 bases; unmatched junction nucleotides: 6. Per germline, CDR1 KGHSH and CDR2 LQKENI.

For this clone: The read gets to within 3 residues of the CDR3 end, and the germline J gene fills in the rest. V is TRBV6-1 and J is TRBJ1-6, with TRBD1 matching 9 bases. The CDR3 extends over 16 amino acids. The junction had 6 bases not matched to a gene; V was cut back by 2 bases and J by 7 bases. Germline V gene sequence: CDR1 MNHNS, CDR2 SASEGT. CDR3 region: CASSERDREKNSPLHF. The covered CDR3 bases are TGTGCCAGCAGTGAAAGGGACAGGGAAAAGAATTCACCC.

About this clone: Read sequence stops 3 residues before the CDR3 end, and the germline J gene provides the missing end. This chain joins TRBV7-6 and TRBJ1-1, with 8 bases identical to TRBD1. Per germline, CDR1 SGHVS and CDR2 FNYEAQ. With V trimmed by 5 bases and J by 5 bases, 7 bases remained unmatched. The CDR3 has 14 amino acids. This chain's CDR3 is CASSQGQGVTEAFF. The DNA read from the CDR3 is TGTGCCAGCAGCCAAGGACAGGGAGTGACTGAA.